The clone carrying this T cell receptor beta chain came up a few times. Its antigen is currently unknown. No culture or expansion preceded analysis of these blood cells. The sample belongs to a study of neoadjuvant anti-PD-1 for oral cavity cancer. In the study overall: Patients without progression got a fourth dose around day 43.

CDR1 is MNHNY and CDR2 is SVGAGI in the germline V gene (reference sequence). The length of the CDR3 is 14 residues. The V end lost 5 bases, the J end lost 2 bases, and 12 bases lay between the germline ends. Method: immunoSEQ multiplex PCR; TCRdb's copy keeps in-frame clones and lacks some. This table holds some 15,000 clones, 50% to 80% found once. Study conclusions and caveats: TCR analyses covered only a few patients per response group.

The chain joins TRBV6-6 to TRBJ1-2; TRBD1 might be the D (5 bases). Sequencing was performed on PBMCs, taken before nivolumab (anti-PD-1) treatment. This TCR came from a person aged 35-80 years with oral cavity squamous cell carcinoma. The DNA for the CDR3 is TGTGCCAGCAGTCAGGGCGGCGGGAACTATGGCTACACCTTC. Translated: CASSQGGGNYGYTF.